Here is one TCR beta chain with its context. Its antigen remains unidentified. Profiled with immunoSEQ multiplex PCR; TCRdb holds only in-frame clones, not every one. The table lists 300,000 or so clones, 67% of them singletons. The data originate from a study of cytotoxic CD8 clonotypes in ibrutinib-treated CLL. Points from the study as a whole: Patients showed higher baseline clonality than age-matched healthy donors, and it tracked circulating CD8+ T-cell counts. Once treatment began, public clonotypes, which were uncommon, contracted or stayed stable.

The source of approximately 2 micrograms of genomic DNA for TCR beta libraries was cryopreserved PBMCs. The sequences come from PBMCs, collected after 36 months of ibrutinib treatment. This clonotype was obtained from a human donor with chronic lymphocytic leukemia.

In DNA form, the CDR3 reads TGTGCCACCAGCAGTCGGGACAGAAACATTCAGTACTTC. It codes for CATSSRDRNIQYF. The gene calls are TRBV15 and TRBJ2-4, with 7 bases matching TRBD1. Trimming removed 3 bases from V and 6 bases from J; junction bases left unmatched: 2. The CDR3 totals 13 residues. Germline V gene sequence: CDR1 LNHNV, CDR2 YYDKDF (reference sequence).